One sample yielded the 24 T cell receptor beta chains listed below, sequenced in a study of blood T cell repertoires in COVID-19 (dated by TCRdb to 2018 to 2021). Library generation was performed with the immunoSEQ multiplex PCR assay. As stored in TCRdb, this immuneACCESS dataset retains in-frame rearrangements with V and J assigned. A fraction of the clones does not appear; measured against another copy, unresolved V genes explain less than half of the discrepancy, and the remainder lacks a known reason. The sample table holds tens of thousands of clones, of which less than 80% were seen once. The ten largest clones capture around 3.2% of the sample. Sequenced material: peripheral blood. These receptors all come from a man aged 55 to 70 with acute or convalescent COVID-19.

This clone has just one count. The chain employs TRBV9 and TRBJ1-1; D remains unclear. Germline CDR1 and CDR2: SGDLS and YYNGEE. The CDR3 has 15 amino acids. V was shortened by 3 bases and J by 1 base, with 13 bases between the two germline ends. CDR3 in DNA: TGTGCCAGCAGCGAAGCCGTGGCGGGGAACACTGAAGCTTTCTTT. Translating gives CASSEAVAGNTEAFF.

The J gene is TRBJ2-3, the V gene TRBV19; 8 bases are shared with TRBD2. Unmatched junction bases numbered 8, after V lost 5 bases and J lost 1 base. The CDR3 totals 16 residues. The germline V gene has CDR1 LNHDA and CDR2 SQIVND (reference sequence). The CDR3 sequence: CASSPGTSSGTDTQYF. For the CDR3, the DNA is TGTGCCAGTAGTCCCGGGACTAGTAGTGGCACAGATACGCAGTATTTT.

The chain recombines TRBV7-2 with TRBJ2-3; no definite D call. The CDR3 extends over 14 amino acids. The germline V gene has CDR1 SGHTA and CDR2 FQGNSA. The V gene lost 1 base and the J gene lost 1 base, with 6 bases spanning the gap. The CDR3 reads CASSLVAGTDTQYF. Here the CDR3 DNA reads TGTGCCAGCAGCTTAGTCGCAGGCACAGATACGCAGTATTTT.

This chain uses TRBV2 with TRBJ2-2; 8 nucleotides line up with TRBD1. Germline V gene sequence: CDR1 SNHLY, CDR2 FYNNEI. V lost 6 bases and J lost 7; bases outside the gene matches: 13. The CDR3 extends over 16 amino acids. CDR3 nucleotides: TGTGCCAGCAGGAAACACGGGACAGGCTCGGTCGGGGAGCTGTTTTTT. This encodes CASRKHGTGSVGELFF.

This clone was counted once. The germline gene is not matched at one end of the junction; a read error may be the cause. The rearrangement links TRBV7-2 to TRBJ2-1, with TRBD2 matching over 8 bases. This CDR3 is built from 14 residues. CDR1 and CDR2 from the germline V gene are SGHTA and FQGNSA. CDR3 protein: CASSLAGTSNEQFF. The CDR3 DNA is TGTGCCAGCAGCCTAGCCGGGACTAGCAATGAGCAGTTCTTC.

The chain couples TRBV5-4 to TRBJ1-5; no clear D. CDR3 length: 14 residues. Germline V gene data show CDR1 as SGHNT and CDR2 as YYREEE (reference sequence). V shed 1 base and J shed 3 bases, with 8 bases lying between them. The CDR3, as DNA: TGTGCCAGCAGCTTGAACGGTAACAATCAGCCCCAGCATTTT. This encodes CASSLNGNNQPQHF. The variable domain in full, completed from reference TRBV5-4 and TRBJ1-5, reads ETGVTQSPTHLIKTRGQQVTLRCSSQSGHNTVSWYQQALGQGPQFIFQYYREEENGRGNFPPRFSGLQFPNYSSELNVNALELDDSALYLCASSLNGNNQPQHFGDGTRLSIL.

This clone was detected a few times. The rearrangement uses TRBV11-3 and TRBJ2-7; 7 bases agree with TRBD1. Germline CDR1 and CDR2: SGHNT and YENEEA. There are 14 residues in the CDR3. The V segment lost 5 bases and the J segment 6 bases; nucleotides outside the gene matches: 10. Here the CDR3 reads CASSLGQNSGEQYF. The CDR3 nucleotides are TGTGCCAGCAGCCTGGGACAGAACTCCGGCGAGCAGTACTTC.

The rearrangement uses TRBV19 and TRBJ1-5, with D possibly being TRBD1 (5 bases). Germline V CDR1 and CDR2: LNHDA, SQIVND (reference sequence). Trimming left V 7 bases short and J 5 bases short, with 21 bases between. The CDR3 totals 16 residues. The CDR3 bases are TGTGCCAGTACTCTTCTCGGGACGGGAGGAGATCAGCCCCAGCATTTT. Translating it yields CASTLLGTGGDQPQHF.

The genes are TRBV28 and TRBJ2-1; D unclear. The length of the CDR3 is 13 residues. Germline assignment: CDR1 MDHEN and CDR2 SYDVKM. Trimming pared 1 base from V and 4 bases from J, leaving 5 bases between. DNA of the CDR3: TGTGCCAGCAGTTTATCGACTTACAATGAGCAGTTCTTC. Translating it yields CASSLSTYNEQFF.

This sequence joins TRBV28 and TRBJ2-1, with TRBD2 as a possible D gene (5 bases). There are 17 residues in the CDR3. Deletions cut 7 bases from V and 5 bases from J, with 24 bases between. Germline CDR1 MDHEN, CDR2 SYDVKM. CDR3 nucleotides: TGTGCCAGCACCCCTACGCTCGGAGGTGAGAGGAACAATGAGCAGTTCTTC. This sequence encodes CASTPTLGGERNNEQFF.

The CDR3: CASSPRDRGSNEQFF. The CDR3 nucleotides are TGTGCCAGCAGTCCCCGGGACAGGGGCTCTAATGAGCAGTTCTTC. The chain employs TRBV27 and TRBJ2-1, with TRBD1 matching 10 bases. Germline CDR1 and CDR2: MNHEY and SMNVEV (reference sequence). This CDR3 is built from 15 residues. With 5 bases clipped from V and 7 bases from J, the junction kept 8 bases outside the gene matches.

This clone has only one observation. The rearrangement joins TRBV18 to TRBJ2-3; D call uncertain. CDR3 length: 14 amino acids. Germline-derived CDR1 and CDR2 are KGHSH and LQKENI. V lost 0 bases to trimming and J lost 2 bases, with 6 bases between them. CDR3 DNA sequence: TGTGCCAGCTCACCACCTCACTTCACAGATACGCAGTATTTT. The encoded protein is CASSPPHFTDTQYF.

This rearrangement joins TRBV28 to TRBJ1-5, with 9 positions matching TRBD1. Germline trimming cut 5 bases from V and 4 bases from J; bases unmatched to any gene: 9. Per germline, CDR1 MDHEN and CDR2 SYDVKM. The length of the CDR3 is 16 residues. In nucleotides, the CDR3 is TGTGCCAGCAGTGGGGGGGACAGGGTGATGAATCAGCCCCAGCATTTT. Translating gives CASSGGDRVMNQPQHF.

The chain couples TRBV5-1 to TRBJ2-1; no clear D. The CDR3 has 12 amino acids. With 1 base removed from V and 8 bases from J, the gap between germline ends came to 7 bases. The V gene's germline CDR1 is SGHRS and CDR2 YFSETQ. The CDR3 is CASSLPMYEQFF. CDR3 nucleotide sequence: TGCGCCAGCAGCTTGCCTATGTATGAGCAGTTCTTC.

This clone was seen just once. The rearrangement joins TRBV10-1 to TRBJ1-1, with 8 bases lining up with TRBD1. The trim removed 6 bases at V and 4 bases at J, leaving 4 bases unmatched. CDR1 WNHNN and CDR2 SYGVQD come from the germline V gene (reference sequence). This CDR3 comprises 13 residues. The CDR3 is CASSLDRGTEAFF. For the CDR3, the DNA is TGCGCCAGCAGCCTTGACAGGGGCACTGAAGCTTTCTTT.

The gene calls are TRBV6-6 and TRBJ2-2; D is possibly TRBD1 (5 bases). V shed 2 bases and J shed 4 bases, with 8 bases lying between them. CDR1 is MNHNY, CDR2 SVGAGI, per germline (reference sequence). This CDR3 has 14 amino acids. The CDR3 DNA is TGTGCCAGCAGTTACCTCGACAGCACCGGGGAGCTGTTTTTT. Protein: CASSYLDSTGELFF.

V gene TRBV30 combines with J gene TRBJ1-5; TRBD1 is a possible D gene (5 bases). Germline CDR1 GTSNPN, CDR2 SVGIG (reference sequence). CDR3 length: 13 amino acids. V was cut by 1 base and J by 7 bases, with 11 bases left in between. The CDR3 region has the DNA TGTGCCTGGAGTGACAGGTTCAACCAGCCCCAGCATTTT. Translation: CAWSDRFNQPQHF.

The CDR3 DNA reads as TGTGCCAGCAGCTTGGGGACAGGGACCAGTAATACGCAGTATTTT. Translating it yields CASSLGTGTSNTQYF. The genes are TRBV13 and TRBJ2-3, with 9 bases lining up with TRBD1. This CDR3 has 15 residues. Germline CDR1 reads PRHDT; CDR2 reads FYEKMQ (reference sequence). With 3 bases clipped from V and 7 bases from J, the junction kept 8 bases outside the gene matches. The full variable domain, its missing parts supplied by reference TRBV13 and TRBJ2-3, is AAGVIQSPRHLIKEKRETATLKCYPIPRHDTVYWYQQGPGQDPQFLISFYEKMQSDKGSIPDRFSAQQFSDYHSELNMSSLELGDSALYFCASSLGTGTSNTQYFGPGTRLTVL.

The chain employs TRBV5-4 and TRBJ2-2; D is unresolved. The V end was cut by 0 bases, the J end by 4 bases, with 10 bases between. This CDR3 comprises 15 residues. Germline V gene sequence: CDR1 SGHNT, CDR2 YYREEE (reference sequence). CDR3 in DNA: TGTGCCAGCAGCTTGGGTGGGCTCGGCACCGGGGAGCTGTTTTTT. This translates into CASSLGGLGTGELFF.

The rearrangement uses TRBV29-1 and TRBJ1-2; a possible D gene is TRBD1 (5 bases). Germline V gene lookup returns CDR1 SQVTM and CDR2 ANQGSEA. V was trimmed by 1 base and J by 5 bases, leaving 11 bases between them. CDR3 length: 13 residues. The CDR3 DNA reads as TGCAGCGTTGAAGTGGGGGGTCGGTATGGCTACACCTTC. Its protein product is CSVEVGGRYGYTF.

This clone was counted between two and nine times. The rearrangement uses TRBV28 and TRBJ1-3; no definite D call. The CDR3 runs 15 residues. Germline CDR1 and CDR2: MDHEN and SYDVKM. V was trimmed by 5 bases and J by 4 bases, leaving 15 bases between them. The CDR3 loop is CASSQVVWPGNTIYF. The CDR3 DNA reads TGTGCCAGCAGTCAGGTAGTATGGCCCGGAAACACCATATATTTT.

V gene TRBV7-9 combines with J gene TRBJ2-7; D might be TRBD2 (6 bases). V was shortened by 5 bases and J by 5 bases, with 19 bases between the two germline ends. The CDR3 extends over 15 amino acids. Per germline, CDR1 SEHNR and CDR2 FQNEAQ (reference sequence). This CDR3 reads CASSRTADRGNEQYF. DNA of the CDR3: TGTGCCAGCAGCCGCACCGCGGACCGGGGGAACGAGCAGTACTTC.

V usage is TRBV5-1 and J usage is TRBJ2-1; 12 bases agree with TRBD2. V lost 4 bases to trimming and J lost 9 bases; unmatched junction nucleotides: 8. Germline V gene lookup returns CDR1 SGHRS and CDR2 YFSETQ. The CDR3 sequence is 15 residues long. The CDR3 sequence: CASSPPLAGGGEQFF. The CDR3 coding sequence is TGCGCCAGCAGCCCCCCCCTAGCGGGAGGGGGTGAGCAGTTCTTC.

This clone has a handful of counts. The V and J genes are TRBV5-6 and TRBJ2-1; 9 bases agree with TRBD2. Unmatched junction bases numbered 14, after V lost 0 bases and J lost 7 bases. The germline V gene encodes CDR1 SGHDT and CDR2 YYEEEE. The CDR3 sequence is 18 residues long. The CDR3 region has the DNA TGTGCCAGCAGCTTGGTAGGGTTAGTAGCGGGAGCCGGGAATGAGCAGTTCTTC. Its protein product is CASSLVGLVAGAGNEQFF.